This passage covers 32 T cell receptor beta chains from one sample sequenced in a study of post-analysis software for immune sequencing data (dated by TCRdb to the mid-2010s). What the study reported, not specific to this receptor: Roughly 5 TRBV segments, including TRBV5-6, TRBV5-1 and TRBV20-1, were significantly more frequent in patients than controls.

The protocol used for the library was PCR. Sequenced using an Illumina HiSeq 2500. To reduce PCR and sequencing biases, unique molecular identifiers were built into the TCR beta cDNA libraries. TCRdb reanalyzed the raw reads on its own, using fastp at Q25 for trimming and MiXCR for clone calling, and kept in-frame beta chains. Each CDR3 protein appears once, grouped with its most common genes and DNA. The sample records about 820,000 distinct CDR3 sequences, about 50% of which are singletons. The ten largest clones take up roughly 4.4% of the sample. These receptors lack a known antigen. Sequencing was performed on blood. These receptors were obtained from a girl aged 10 to 17 with multiple sclerosis.

The CDR3 spells CASSPGEKLFF. The CDR3 DNA reads as TGTGCCAGCAGCCCCGGTGAAAAACTGTTTTTT. The rearrangement links TRBV12-3 or TRBV12-4 to TRBJ1-4; no reliable D call. This CDR3 contains 11 residues. Trimming cost V 6 bases and J 7 bases, with 6 bases left between them.

J is TRBJ2-3 and V is TRBV7-2; 12 nucleotides align to TRBD2. Per germline, CDR1 SGHTA and CDR2 FQGNSA. This CDR3 is 17 amino acids long. After removal of 6 bases from V and 6 bases from J, the junction contained 13 bases not matched to a gene. For the CDR3, the DNA is TGTGCCAGCAGTTTCCTCCTAGCGGGGGGGCGTTCGGATACGCAGTATTTT. Amino acids: CASSFLLAGGRSDTQYF.

Comments on this clonotype: One end of the junction is discordant with germline, which a read error may explain. The rearrangement links TRBV7-9 to TRBJ2-1, with 10 bases aligning to TRBD2. CDR1 and CDR2 (germline): SEHNR, FQNEAQ (reference sequence). This CDR3 spans 16 amino acids. As DNA, the CDR3 is TGTGCCAGCAGCTTGGGAACGAGCGGGAGGGGCAATGAGCAATTCTTC. This sequence encodes CASSLGTSGRGNEQFF.

The chain is built from TRBV10-2 and TRBJ1-6; D is perhaps TRBD1 (5 bases). There are 15 residues in the CDR3. Germline lookup yields CDR1 WSHSY and CDR2 SAAADI. Trimming left V 7 bases short and J 7 bases short, with 17 bases between. CDR3 DNA: TGCGCCAGCAAGGATTGGGAGACAGCAAATTCACCCCTCCACTTT. It specifies CASKDWETANSPLHF.

The chain uses TRBV7-2 and TRBJ2-3, with no clear D. Trimming cost V 2 bases and J 3 bases, with 15 bases left between them. The germline V gene encodes CDR1 SGHTA and CDR2 FQGNSA. This CDR3 spans 16 amino acids. The CDR3 loop reads CASSLRQTAPTDTQYF. The CDR3 DNA sequence: TGTGCCAGCAGCTTAAGACAAACAGCGCCGACAGATACGCAGTATTTT.

This rearrangement joins TRBV20-1 to TRBJ2-3; D perhaps matches TRBD2 (11 bases). The CDR3 covers 19 residues. CDR1 is DFQATT, CDR2 SNEGSKA, per germline (reference sequence). V was trimmed by 3 bases and J by 8 bases, leaving 33 bases between them. CDR3: CSASLRTGGERLAGLTQYF. The CDR3 nucleotides read TGCAGTGCTAGCCTAAGGACAGGGGGTGAAAGACTAGCGGGACTTACGCAGTATTTT.

The J gene is TRBJ2-3, the V gene TRBV4-2; 7 positions match TRBD2. J gave up 1 base and V 5 bases, and 3 bases lay outside the gene matches. Germline V gene data show CDR1 as LGHNA and CDR2 as YNFKEQ. CDR3 length: 14 amino acids. CDR3 nucleotide sequence: TGTGCCAGCAGCGGGGGGGGTCGCACAGATACGCAGTATTTT. Protein: CASSGGGRTDTQYF.

This sequence joins TRBV11-2 and TRBJ2-5; D may correspond to TRBD1 or TRBD2 (6 bases each). The CDR3 loop spans 14 amino acids. The V gene's germline CDR1 is SGHAT and CDR2 FQNNGV. Trimming stripped 6 bases from V and 10 bases from J, with 21 bases between. Here the CDR3 reads CASRKGGSGWDQYF. CDR3 bases: TGTGCCAGCAGAAAGGGGGGTTCGGGTTGGGACCAGTACTTC.

The V and J genes are TRBV18 and TRBJ1-5; D is undetermined. CDR3 length: 15 amino acids. V was trimmed by 3 bases and J by 3 bases, leaving 12 bases between them. Germline V gives CDR1 KGHSH, CDR2 LQKENI. CDR3 loop: CASSPTSQVNQPQHF. CDR3 in DNA: TGTGCCAGCTCACCGACTTCCCAGGTCAATCAGCCCCAGCATTTT.

CDR3 protein: CASSLDGTASSYEQYF. The CDR3 nucleotides read TGCGCCAGCAGCTTGGACGGGACAGCGAGCTCCTACGAGCAGTACTTC. This chain links TRBV5-1 with TRBJ2-7; the match to TRBD1 covers 7 bases. V shed 0 bases, J shed 0 bases, and the junction held 6 bases outside the gene matches. The CDR3 is 16 amino acids. CDR1 is SGHRS, CDR2 YFSETQ, per germline.

The rearrangement joins TRBV11-2 to TRBJ2-3, with 8 bases identical to TRBD2. Germline V CDR1 and CDR2: SGHAT, FQNNGV. There are 16 residues in the CDR3. The V and J ends lost 0 bases and 5 bases, in that order; junction bases with no gene match: 7. In DNA, the CDR3 is TGTGCCAGCAGCTTAGAAGGGACTAGTTATATAGATACGCAGTATTTT. This codes for CASSLEGTSYIDTQYF.

The rearrangement uses TRBV29-1 and TRBJ1-2; D remains ambiguous. The CDR3 extends over 12 amino acids. Germline CDR1 reads SQVTM; CDR2 reads ANQGSEA. Trimming removed 0 bases from V and 6 bases from J, with 8 bases in between. The CDR3 DNA reads as TGCAGCGTTGAAGATTGGAAAGATGGCTACACCTTC. It specifies CSVEDWKDGYTF. Full variable domain (outside the CDR3, taken from reference TRBV29-1 and TRBJ1-2): SAVISQKPSRDICQRGTSLTIQCQVDSQVTMMFWYRQQPGQSLTLIATANQGSEATYESGFVIDKFPISRPNLTFSTLTVSNMSPEDSSIYLCSVEDWKDGYTFGSGTRLTVV.

The chain joins TRBV20-1 to TRBJ2-3; 16 bases align to TRBD2. With 6 bases clipped from V and 5 bases from J, the junction kept 11 bases outside the gene matches. The CDR3 has 17 residues. Germline CDR1 reads DFQATT; CDR2 reads SNEGSKA (reference sequence). The CDR3: CSAQGLAGGPLEDTQYF. As DNA, the CDR3 is TGCAGTGCCCAGGGACTAGCGGGAGGGCCTTTGGAAGATACGCAGTATTTT.

The chain employs TRBV10-3 and TRBJ2-7; no clear D. V lost 3 bases and J lost 3, with 9 bases in between. This CDR3 has 13 residues. The germline CDR1 and CDR2 sequences are ENHRY and SYGVKD. The CDR3 loop reads CAISDHGGYEQYF. The DNA for the CDR3 is TGTGCCATCAGTGACCACGGCGGCTACGAGCAGTACTTC.

The chain couples TRBV29-1 to TRBJ1-5; a possible D gene is TRBD1 (6 bases). The length of the CDR3 is 12 residues. Germline CDR1 SQVTM, CDR2 ANQGSEA. V lost 4 bases and J 7 bases, leaving 11 bases between the germline ends. Here the CDR3 reads CSVVTRGQPQHF. The CDR3 DNA reads as TGCAGCGTTGTGACAAGGGGGCAGCCCCAGCATTTT.

The V gene is TRBV4-2, the J gene TRBJ1-1, with 8 bases aligning to TRBD1. V gave up 1 base and J gave up 6 bases; unmatched junction bases: 4. The germline CDR1 and CDR2 sequences are LGHNA and YNFKEQ. CDR3 length: 14 residues. As DNA, the CDR3 is TGTGCCAGCAGCCAAGGGACAGGGATTGCTGAAGCTTTCTTT. Translation gives CASSQGTGIAEAFF.

The chain uses TRBV12-3 or TRBV12-4 and TRBJ2-7, with D perhaps TRBD2 (6 bases). The CDR3 consists of 17 residues. The ends were cut back, 3 bases at V and 4 bases at J, with 22 bases in the middle. This CDR3 is CASSFEGGVYTSYEQYF. In DNA form, the CDR3 reads TGTGCCAGCAGTTTTGAAGGAGGGGTCTACACAAGTTACGAGCAGTACTTC.

This clonotype was counted only a few times. The chain combines TRBV28 with TRBJ2-5; D possibly uses TRBD1 or TRBD2 (5 bases each). V was clipped by 6 bases and J by 1 base, with 18 bases between them. This CDR3 region has 16 residues. Germline V gene lookup returns CDR1 MDHEN and CDR2 SYDVKM. CDR3 amino acids: CASSTLPGRIQETQYF. CDR3 DNA: TGTGCCAGCAGCACCCTCCCGGGACGGATCCAAGAGACCCAGTACTTC.

This clonotype showed up just a few times. V is TRBV7-8 and J is TRBJ2-1, with D perhaps matching TRBD2 (6 bases). Germline values: CDR1 SGHVS, CDR2 FQNEAQ. Trimming took 4 bases from V and 7 from J, leaving 11 bases between them. CDR3 length equals 13 residues. CDR3 DNA: TGTGCCAGCAGCTCAGGAGGGCGGAATGAGCAGTTCTTC. Amino acids: CASSSGGRNEQFF.

The V gene is TRBV20-1, the J gene TRBJ1-1; D possibly corresponds to TRBD1 (5 bases). Trimming took 5 bases from V and 5 from J, leaving 12 bases between them. This CDR3 has 12 amino acids. Germline V CDR1 and CDR2: DFQATT, SNEGSKA (reference sequence). DNA for the CDR3: TGCAGTGCTTTGGGAGGGGTAACTGAAGCTTTCTTT. This codes for CSALGGVTEAFF.

This clonotype appeared a few times. The chain has TRBV20-1 and TRBJ2-7, with 9 bases matching TRBD1. V dropped 0 bases and J dropped 3; count of bases not matched to a gene: 12. This CDR3 is built from 17 residues. CDR1 and CDR2 from the germline V gene are DFQATT and SNEGSKA (reference sequence). CDR3 DNA: TGCAGTGCTAGAGAGGGGGGACAGGGATTTTCCGTCTACGAGCAGTACTTC. Protein sequence: CSAREGGQGFSVYEQYF.

This chain joins TRBV12-3 or TRBV12-4 and TRBJ2-3; D not resolved. CDR3 length: 13 amino acids. Between the trimmed V and J ends, which lost 5 bases and 2 bases, there was a span of 8 bases. CDR3 coding DNA: TGTGCCAGCAGTAGAGGAATCACAGATACGCAGTATTTT. As protein: CASSRGITDTQYF.

The gene calls are TRBV12-3 or TRBV12-4 and TRBJ2-5; no reliable D call. The length of the CDR3 is 14 residues. Trimming took 6 bases from V and 2 from J, leaving 13 bases between them. CDR3 region: CASSTQPLQETQYF. The CDR3 bases are TGTGCCAGCAGCACACAGCCCCTACAAGAGACCCAGTACTTC.

The chain joins TRBV29-1 to TRBJ2-1; TRBD2 aligns across 8 bases. The CDR3 is 15 amino acids. With 8 bases clipped from V and 10 bases from J, the junction kept 19 bases outside the gene matches. Germline V lookup: CDR1 SQVTM, CDR2 ANQGSEA. CDR3 sequence reads: CSSVVVRGGLDEQFF. For the CDR3, the DNA is TGCAGCAGCGTTGTCGTACGGGGGGGCCTTGACGAGCAGTTCTTC.

This chain links TRBV7-2 with TRBJ1-5; D is unclear. The V end was cut by 3 bases, the J end by 0 bases, with 9 bases between. The CDR3 consists of 15 residues. Germline CDR1 and CDR2: SGHTA and FQGNSA. The chain's CDR3 is CASSFSGYSNQPQHF. In nucleotides, the CDR3 is TGTGCCAGCAGCTTCAGCGGCTATAGCAATCAGCCCCAGCATTTT. The entire variable domain, with the rest obtained from reference TRBV7-2 and TRBJ1-5, is as follows: GAGVSQSPSNKVTEKGKDVELRCDPISGHTALYWYRQSLGQGLEFLIYFQGNSAPDKSGLPSDRFSAERTGGSVSTLTIQRTQQEDSAVYLCASSFSGYSNQPQHFGDGTRLSIL.

This clonotype was observed a handful of times. The CDR3 loop is CASSEERGVWDSGANVLTF. As DNA, the CDR3 is TGTGCCAGCAGTGAAGAACGGGGGGTCTGGGATTCTGGGGCCAACGTCCTGACTTTC. The chain is built from TRBV2 and TRBJ2-6; 7 bases fit TRBD2. The trim removed 1 base at V and 1 base at J, leaving 10 bases unmatched. This CDR3 has 19 residues. Germline V gene sequence: CDR1 SNHLY, CDR2 FYNNEI.

With regard to this clonotype: In this CDR3 the conserved last residue, phenylalanine or tryptophan, is missing, so a read error is likely. The chain employs TRBV2 and TRBJ2-5; TRBD2 aligns across 15 bases. The CDR3 contains 18 residues. Germline values: CDR1 SNHLY, CDR2 FYNNEI. The ends lost 6 bases at V and 5 bases at J; junction bases unmatched: 13. CDR3 region: CASSPPPGLAGGKETQYL. The CDR3 DNA follows: TGTGCCAGCAGCCCACCGCCCGGACTAGCGGGAGGGAAGGAGACCCAGTACTTA.

In its sample, this clonotype was seen many times. The chain combines TRBV7-8 with TRBJ2-5; D might be TRBD2 (5 bases). The CDR3 has 14 residues. V lost 6 bases, J lost 0 bases, and 11 bases lay in between. Germline V gene data show CDR1 as SGHVS and CDR2 as FQNEAQ. The CDR3 is CASRESGNQETQYF. The CDR3 DNA reads as TGTGCCAGCAGAGAAAGCGGAAACCAAGAGACCCAGTACTTC.

This clonotype was counted between two and nine times. The chain couples TRBV10-3 to TRBJ2-7; D ambiguous. This CDR3 is built from 15 residues. V was cut by 3 bases and J by 2 bases, with 14 bases left in between. The germline gives CDR1 ENHRY, CDR2 SYGVKD. In nucleotides, the CDR3 is TGTGCCATCAGTGATGTTCGTGGGTTAGCCTACGAGCAGTACTTC. Translating gives CAISDVRGLAYEQYF.

CDR3 sequence reads: CASSLGTGVDEQYF. DNA of the CDR3: TGCGCCAGCAGCTTGGGGACAGGGGTGGACGAGCAGTACTTC. This chain uses TRBV5-1 with TRBJ2-7, with 9 bases matching TRBD1. The V gene end was trimmed by 0 bases and the J gene end by 5 bases; junction bases not matched to a gene: 3. Germline-derived CDR1 and CDR2 are SGHRS and YFSETQ. CDR3 length: 14 residues.

The CDR3 DNA sequence: TGCAGTGCTAGAAGCGGCGGGACAGGCCGCTCCTACGAGCAGTACTTC. This sequence encodes CSARSGGTGRSYEQYF. The chain recombines TRBV20-1 with TRBJ2-7, with 8 nucleotides matching TRBD1. J gave up 0 bases and V 2 bases, and 9 bases lay outside the gene matches. Germline CDR1 reads DFQATT; CDR2 reads SNEGSKA (reference sequence). The CDR3 loop spans 16 amino acids.

This clonotype was observed a handful of times. The chain carries TRBV7-3 and TRBJ1-2; no firm D call. CDR3 length: 14 amino acids. Deletions cut 3 bases from V and 8 bases from J, with 16 bases between. Germline values: CDR1 SGHTA, CDR2 FQGTGA. The CDR3 bases are TGTGCCAGCAGCTTGGAGGGAACCCCTCGCGGCTACACCTTC. It codes for CASSLEGTPRGYTF.